This is a list of T cell receptor beta chains from one sample in a study of T cell responses to AZD1222 COVID-19 vaccine. Libraries were prepared by immunoSEQ multiplex PCR; TCRdb keeps only in-frame clonotypes and omits some of them. The repertoire consists of around 120,000 clones, with 75% to 90% occurring once and the leading ten covering approximately 4%. The sequences come from peripheral blood, collected on day 0 of MenACWY control vaccination. The receptors were gathered from an adult in good health. The CDR3 runs from the conserved cysteine through the conserved F or W. Fields, in order: J gene, CDR3 length, V gene, CDR3 protein.

>TRBJ1-2|13|TRBV18
CASSPGGNYGYTF
>TRBJ1-6|16|TRBV28
CASSFWTGSYNSPLHF
>TRBJ1-1|16|TRBV6-2/TRBV6-3
CASSYSTVVMNTEAFF
>TRBJ1-5|15|TRBV28
CASSPDRMRAQPQHF
>TRBJ1-2|13|TRBV18
CASSPDQGTGYTF
>TRBJ1-6|15|TRBV5-1
CASSGTGTYNSPLHF
>TRBJ1-1|16|TRBV6-6
CASSYRGQGARTEAFF
>TRBJ2-4|12|TRBV2
CASSDDNGIQYF
>TRBJ1-3|15|TRBV19
CASSITGISGNTIYF
>TRBJ1-2|13|TRBV19
CASSIQHGYGYTF
>TRBJ2-7|16|TRBV30
CAWSGGLADASYEQYF
>TRBJ1-2|13|TRBV12-3/TRBV12-4
CASSFSANYGYTF
>TRBJ2-5|15|TRBV24-1
CATSDPRGAVETQYF
>TRBJ2-7|14|TRBV2
CASSAQQGGYEQYF
>TRBJ1-2|14|TRBV19
CASRSQGASGGYTF
>TRBJ2-1|13|TRBV11-2
CASSPTRDNEQFF
>TRBJ1-1|13|TRBV13
CASTLGGDTEAFF
>TRBJ2-1|17|TRBV27
CASSFRYKRDRGNEQFF
>TRBJ2-5|16|TRBV19
CASSMNAPGLEETQYF
>TRBJ1-4|16|TRBV4-1
CASSHPGGTTNEKLFF
>TRBJ2-2|12|TRBV2
CASRGDTGELFF
>TRBJ2-1|12|TRBV28
CASSLLAREQFF
>TRBJ1-2|18|TRBV7-2
CASSLKGTGREGTYGYTF
>TRBJ1-1|18|TRBV28
CASSSHQWLGAGDTEAFF
>TRBJ1-3|14|TRBV7-2
CASSSRSGGNTIYF
>TRBJ2-5|15|TRBV5-1
CASSLPTSGMETQYF
>TRBJ2-5|15|TRBV5-4
CASSPADAYQETQYF
>TRBJ2-3|15|TRBV5-4
CASSFDPHSADTQYF
>TRBJ1-4|15|TRBV7-6
CASSPTGVVVEKLFF
>TRBJ1-6|16|TRBV19
CASSIISDAYNSPLHF
>TRBJ2-7|14|TRBV7-9
CASSLAGGNYEQYF
>TRBJ2-1|14|TRBV29-1
CSTLKGGPRDEQFF
>TRBJ2-7|16|TRBV7-2
CASSLEGPRTVPEQYF
>TRBJ2-5|10|TRBV2
CASRGETQYF
>TRBJ2-1|16|TRBV28
CASSLSTSGGYNEQFF
>TRBJ1-6|15|TRBV14
CASSQTGSRNSPLHF